This TCR beta chain came from a study of T cells in Graves' hyperthyroidism and ophthalmopathy. General study points: With a median lead of roughly 6.2 months before onset, the model predicted ophthalmopathy.

Using RNA transcripts as the source, TCR beta CDR3 regions were amplified. RT-PCR in the first round (using the HTBI primer set) targeted the TCR CDR3. Via MiXCR, TCRdb re-called the multiplex PCR reads, giving one row per CDR3 protein. The sample contains around 350,000 distinct CDR3 sequences, approximately 14% of which appear only once. This clonotype was counted ten times or more. Its antigen is unidentified. The authors took PBMCs from over 8.5 ml fresh peripheral blood. The CDR3 totals 16 residues. From germline, CDR1 is LGHDT and CDR2 YNNKEL (reference sequence). V lost 3 bases to trimming and J lost 0 bases; unmatched junction nucleotides: 6.

Sequencing was carried out using blood. The chain is built from TRBV3-1 and TRBJ2-7; 9 bases match TRBD1. The TCR sequence derives from a woman aged 55-70 years with Graves' ophthalmopathy. The chain's CDR3 is CASSQGTGRSSYEQYF. CDR3 nucleotides: TGTGCCAGCAGCCAGGGGACAGGGCGAAGCTCCTACGAGCAGTACTTC.